This TCR beta chain was sequenced during a study of blood T cell repertoires in COVID-19 (dated by TCRdb to about 2020). Broadly, across the study: The collaborator samples originated in the United States, Italy and Spain and spanned the acute and convalescent phases of COVID-19. The prospective study material was composed of cDNA or gDNA derived from T cells, B-cell-depleted T cells, or PBMCs. Samples came from the ongoing ImmuneRACE study (first 160 participants) plus 1,254 subjects from 6 global collaborators. The repertoires were released in a freely available public database meant as a resource for research on the immune response to SARS-CoV-2. Sample metadata almost always included a de-identified subject ID, COVID-19 status, age in years and sex. The dataset comprised deeply sampled blood TCRbeta repertoires from subjects exposed to, actively infected with, or recovered from COVID-19. Where available, HLA class I and class II types were taken from metadata supplied by the sample provider and were not determined by assay-based typing. What the work shows at the level of the full study, not this receptor alone: Clinical and demographic metadata were provided uncurated, with the amount varying by source and participant.

CDR1 and CDR2 (SNHLY, FYNNEI) derive from the germline V gene. Including cysteine and phenylalanine, the CDR3 has 15 amino acids. Only the CDR3 portion is preserved as DNA: 45 bases, with reading frame beginning at the first base. Participants in the prospective study were enrolled through a virtual design, were aged about 18 to 90 years, and lived in roughly 25 United States geographic areas. In the prospective study, participants were assigned to cohorts based on the clinical history participants reported in a screening survey and a study questionnaire. In the prospective study, mobile phlebotomists collected whole blood, serum and a nasopharyngeal or oropharyngeal swab from each participant. Prospective study participants could optionally give additional blood draws and questionnaires over an approximately two-month period. Before DNA extraction, prospective study blood samples were shipped either frozen or at room temperature.

In the case of this clone: Its antigen remains unidentified. No base quality information exists; no much larger clone differs at one position.

TCRbeta CDR3 regions were amplified from genomic DNA using the immunoSEQ Assay, a bias-controlled multiplex PCR. The original pipeline was this. The number of nucleated cells in each sample was estimated from the amplification of reference gene primers within the assay. To quantify the absolute abundance of each unique TCRbeta CDR3 rearrangement, sequence reads were collapsed and filtered. For each sample, productive Simpson clonality was calculated as the square root of Simpson's diversity index over productive rearrangements. Drawn from immuneACCESS, this table holds only the in-frame rearrangements with V and J called that TCRdb kept. Clones are partly lost; checked studies trace under half to an unresolved V gene and leave the rest unexplained. Clone size and V and J calls were adopted from that table, with D and trimming inferred from the DNA. In this sample the table shows around 200,000 clones, roughly 88% of which occur a single time. The ten largest clones capture around 3.5% of the sample.

Specimen: PBMCs or T cells enriched from blood (not recorded which). This clonotype was obtained from a woman aged 40 to 55 with acute COVID-19. The chain is made from TRBV2 and TRBJ2-4; the D element might be TRBD1 or TRBD2, as each aligns at 5 bases. The CDR3 protein: CASGRGILAKNIQYF. The DNA sequence is given as TGTGCGAGCGGTAGGGGCATTCTAGCCAAAAACATTCAGTACTTC.